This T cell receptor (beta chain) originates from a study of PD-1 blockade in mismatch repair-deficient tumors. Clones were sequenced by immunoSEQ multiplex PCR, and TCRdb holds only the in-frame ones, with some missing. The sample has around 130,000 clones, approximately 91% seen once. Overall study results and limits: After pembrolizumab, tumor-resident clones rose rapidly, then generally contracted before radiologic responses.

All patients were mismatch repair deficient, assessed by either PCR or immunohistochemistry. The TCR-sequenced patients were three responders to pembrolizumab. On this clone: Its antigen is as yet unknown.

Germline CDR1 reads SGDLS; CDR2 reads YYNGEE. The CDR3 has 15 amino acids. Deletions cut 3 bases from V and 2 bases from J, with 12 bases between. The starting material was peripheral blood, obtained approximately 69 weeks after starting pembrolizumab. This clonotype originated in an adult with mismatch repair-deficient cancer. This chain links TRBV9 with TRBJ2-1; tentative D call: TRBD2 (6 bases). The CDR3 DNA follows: TGTGCCAGCAGCGGCCGGGACTCCGCCTACAATGAGCAGTTCTTC. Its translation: CASSGRDSAYNEQFF.